The rows below give T cell receptor beta chains drawn from one sample of a study of blood T cell repertoires in COVID-19. Produced via immunoSEQ multiplex PCR; TCRdb's table is partial and in-frame only. The repertoire includes around 280,000 clones, around 90% of them detected once, and under 7% sits in the top ten. Sequencing was done on a sample of PBMCs or T cells enriched from blood (not recorded which). These receptors were taken from a woman aged 40 to 49 who had recovered from COVID-19. Each CDR3 is given with its conserved first and last residue. The D gene is left open where the match is weak.

v_call: TRBV9; j_call: TRBJ2-3; d_call: .; cdr3_aa: CASSVGGRTDTQYF; cdr3_nt: TGTGCCAGCAGCGTGGGAGGACGAACAGATACGCAGTATTTT
v_call: TRBV28; j_call: TRBJ1-3; d_call: TRBD1; cdr3_aa: CVGTGEHTIYF; cdr3_nt: TGTGTCGGGACAGGTGAGCACACCATATATTTT
v_call: TRBV25-1; j_call: TRBJ1-6; d_call: .; cdr3_aa: CASSGLGPLHF; cdr3_nt: TGTGCCAGCTCGGGATTGGGGCCCCTCCACTTT
v_call: TRBV6-5; j_call: TRBJ2-7; d_call: TRBD1; cdr3_aa: CAHARDRGRNEQYF; cdr3_nt: TGTGCGCACGCGCGGGACAGGGGCCGGAACGAGCAGTACTTC
v_call: TRBV4-3; j_call: TRBJ2-7; d_call: TRBD1; cdr3_aa: CASSSDRGYEQYF; cdr3_nt: TGCGCCAGCTCCTCGGACAGGGGATACGAGCAGTACTTC
v_call: TRBV28; j_call: TRBJ2-4; d_call: .; cdr3_aa: CASSSGGAKNIQYF; cdr3_nt: TGTGCCAGCAGTTCCGGGGGTGCCAAAAACATTCAGTACTTC
v_call: TRBV11-3; j_call: TRBJ2-1; d_call: TRBD2; cdr3_aa: CASTLLWTSGPYNEQFF; cdr3_nt: TGTGCCAGCACCCTTTTGTGGACTAGCGGGCCTTACAATGAGCAGTTCTTC
v_call: TRBV2; j_call: TRBJ2-5; d_call: .; cdr3_aa: CASKGERGGETQYF; cdr3_nt: TGTGCCAGCAAAGGGGAGCGAGGGGGAGAGACCCAGTACTTC
v_call: TRBV5-1; j_call: TRBJ2-3; d_call: TRBD1; cdr3_aa: CASSLSQGAATDTQYF; cdr3_nt: TGCGCCAGCTCCCTTAGTCAGGGGGCGGCCACAGATACGCAGTATTTT
v_call: TRBV6-5; j_call: TRBJ2-1; d_call: .; cdr3_aa: CASSLTGTYNEQFF; cdr3_nt: TGTGCCAGCAGTTTGACAGGTACCTACAATGAGCAGTTCTTC
v_call: TRBV15; j_call: TRBJ2-3; d_call: TRBD2; cdr3_aa: CATSRDNRLAGVSDTQYF; cdr3_nt: TGTGCCACCAGCAGAGATAATCGACTAGCGGGAGTATCGGATACGCAGTATTTT
v_call: TRBV3-1/TRBV3-2; j_call: TRBJ1-4; d_call: .; cdr3_aa: CASSQDHRNEKLFF; cdr3_nt: TGTGCCAGCAGCCAAGATCACAGAAATGAAAAACTGTTTTTT
v_call: TRBV4-3; j_call: TRBJ2-4; d_call: .; cdr3_aa: CASSQGLVKNIQYF; cdr3_nt: TGCGCCAGCAGCCAAGGTCTCGTCAAAAACATTCAGTACTTC